The 17 T cell receptor beta chains listed next were all sequenced from one sample in a study of PD-1 blockade in mismatch repair-deficient tumors. Sequenced by immunoSEQ multiplex PCR; TCRdb stores in-frame clones only, minus some. Altogether about 34,000 clones are present, around 80% being singletons, with the ten largest covering roughly 3.5%. Source: PBMCs, taken 6 to 7 weeks after starting pembrolizumab. The receptors were sampled from an adult with mismatch repair-deficient cancer.

Here the CDR3 DNA reads TGTGCCAGCAGCCTCATGACAGGGCCGACTGAAGCTTTCTTT. Translated, it gives CASSLMTGPTEAFF. The chain carries TRBV7-3 and TRBJ1-1; the match to TRBD1 covers 7 bases. This CDR3 has 14 amino acids. In germline, CDR1 is SGHTA, CDR2 FQGTGA. V shed 5 bases and J 5 bases; nucleotides not matched to a gene: 8.

V usage is TRBV6-6 and J usage is TRBJ2-1; D is uncertain. The V gene's germline CDR1 is MNHNY and CDR2 SVGAGI (reference sequence). This CDR3 has 11 residues. Trimming cost V 1 base and J 9 bases, with 4 bases left between them. CDR3 coding DNA: TGTGCCAGCAGTTACTACTCTGAGCAGTTCTTC. Translation gives CASSYYSEQFF.

The chain combines TRBV27 with TRBJ2-2, with TRBD1 as a possible D gene (5 bases). This CDR3 contains 17 residues. Trimming shortened V by 4 bases and J by 2 bases, and 17 bases separated the two germline ends. CDR1 MNHEY and CDR2 SMNVEV come from the germline V gene (reference sequence). In DNA form, the CDR3 reads TGTGCCAGCAGTTCCACCACACTAACAGGAAACACCGGGGAGCTGTTTTTT. Translation gives CASSSTTLTGNTGELFF.

The CDR3 DNA reads TGTGCCAGCAGTGAACAGGGCTCTGGAAACACCATATATTTT. Encoded protein: CASSEQGSGNTIYF. This chain links TRBV6-1 with TRBJ1-3; a possible D gene is TRBD1 (5 bases). Trimming took off 2 bases at V and 0 bases at J, with 5 bases between the two ends. Per the germline V gene, CDR1 is MNHNS and CDR2 is SASEGT. This CDR3 is 14 amino acids long.

This chain links TRBV5-1 with TRBJ1-5; TRBD1 matches 8 bases. The CDR3 sequence is 14 residues long. The germline V gene encodes CDR1 SGHRS and CDR2 YFSETQ. J lost 5 bases, V lost 2 bases, and 3 bases had no gene match. The CDR3 loop reads CASSLGQGHQPQHF. CDR3 bases: TGCGCCAGCAGCTTAGGACAGGGTCATCAGCCCCAGCATTTT.

This clone has just a few counts. V usage is TRBV10-2 and J usage is TRBJ2-1; 11 bases are shared with TRBD2. Germline lookup yields CDR1 WSHSY and CDR2 SAAADI. V gave up 3 bases and J gave up 5 bases; unmatched junction bases: 6. This CDR3 is 16 amino acids long. The CDR3 coding sequence is TGCGCCAGCAGTGATGGTAGCGGGAGGGGGAACAATGAGCAGTTCTTC. As protein: CASSDGSGRGNNEQFF.

This chain links TRBV11-2 with TRBJ1-5, with D perhaps TRBD1 (5 bases). This CDR3 is built from 17 residues. Trimming pared 3 bases from V and 4 bases from J, leaving 19 bases between. Germline V gives CDR1 SGHAT, CDR2 FQNNGV. The CDR3 protein is CASSLVVGTGVNQPQHF. CDR3 bases: TGTGCCAGCAGCTTGGTTGTAGGTACAGGAGTTAATCAGCCCCAGCATTTT.

The chain carries TRBV7-9 and TRBJ1-2; TRBD1 aligns across 7 bases. Germline values: CDR1 SEHNR, CDR2 FQNEAQ (reference sequence). Losses at the gene ends were 5 bases for V and 1 base for J; bases not matched to a gene: 7. The length of the CDR3 is 15 residues. The CDR3 DNA is TGTGCCAGCAGCCCCCGGACAGGAATTAACTATGGCTACACCTTC. Translating it yields CASSPRTGINYGYTF.

V and J are TRBV10-3 and TRBJ2-3; 7 bases map to TRBD1. The trim removed 7 bases at V and 0 bases at J, leaving 4 bases unmatched. This CDR3 contains 14 residues. CDR1 and CDR2 (germline): ENHRY, SYGVKD. The CDR3 DNA sequence: TGTGCCATCAAGGGGGCATATAGCACAGATACGCAGTATTTT. Translated, it gives CAIKGAYSTDTQYF.

The V and J genes are TRBV18 and TRBJ2-2, with 8 bases identical to TRBD1. In germline, CDR1 is KGHSH, CDR2 LQKENI. The CDR3 sequence is 15 residues long. V dropped 5 bases and J dropped 6; count of bases not matched to a gene: 8. The CDR3 region is CASSSGTGRSGELFF. DNA of the CDR3: TGTGCCAGCTCATCCGGGACAGGTCGTTCCGGGGAGCTGTTTTTT.

This clone has only a few counts. This chain joins TRBV27 and TRBJ2-1, with 14 bases matching TRBD2. Unmatched junction bases numbered 10, after V lost 5 bases and J lost 7 bases. Germline assignment: CDR1 MNHEY and CDR2 SMNVEV (reference sequence). This CDR3 comprises 17 residues. The CDR3 coding sequence is TGTGCCAGCAGTCGCAACATGTGGACTAGCGGGAGGAATGAGCAGTTCTTC. It translates to CASSRNMWTSGRNEQFF.

The V call is TRBV30, the J call TRBJ2-3; 14 bases are a match to TRBD2. The junction had 5 bases not matched to a gene; V was cut back by 1 base and J by 2 bases. The CDR3 loop spans 17 amino acids. Germline V gene lookup returns CDR1 GTSNPN and CDR2 SVGIG (reference sequence). As DNA, the CDR3 is TGTGCCTGGAGTGGACTGGGACTAGCGGGGGACACAGATACGCAGTATTTT. This gives the protein CAWSGLGLAGDTDTQYF.

V and J are TRBV28 and TRBJ1-5; 7 positions match TRBD1. CDR1 and CDR2 from the germline V gene are MDHEN and SYDVKM. V was pared by 8 bases and J by 2 bases, with 12 bases of the junction left unmatched. The CDR3 length is 16 residues. CDR3 bases: TGTGCCAGCCACGAGAGGGGGCAGGCGGGCAATCAGCCCCAGCATTTT. This codes for CASHERGQAGNQPQHF.

The DNA of the CDR3 is TGTGCCAGCAGCCGGGACAGGGCTTTGCTGAACACTGAAGCTTTCTTT. Its protein is CASSRDRALLNTEAFF. This chain links TRBV11-3 with TRBJ1-1, with 9 bases lining up with TRBD1. J lost 0 bases, V lost 5 bases, and 7 bases had no gene match. The CDR3 covers 16 residues. Germline-derived CDR1 and CDR2 are SGHNT and YENEEA.

This clone was seen just once. The junction departs from germline at one end; a sequencing error may be responsible. The rearrangement links TRBV5-1 to TRBJ2-5; possibly TRBD2 for D (5 bases). Germline V CDR1 and CDR2: SGHRS, YFSETQ. The CDR3 is 16 residues long. The CDR3: CASSLVLGVGREAQYF. The CDR3 bases are TGCGCCAGCAGCTTGGTTCTGGGAGTGGGGAGAGAGGCCCAGTACTTC.

The V call is TRBV6-5, the J call TRBJ2-5, with 14 nucleotides matching TRBD2. V gave up 9 bases and J gave up 3 bases; unmatched junction bases: 3. The CDR3 is 14 amino acids. CDR1 and CDR2 (germline): MNHEY, SVGAGI. The CDR3 region is CARPGLAGEETQYF. In nucleotides, the CDR3 is TGTGCCAGGCCGGGACTAGCGGGGGAAGAGACCCAGTACTTC.

The gene calls are TRBV2 and TRBJ2-7, with D uncertain. The germline CDR1 and CDR2 sequences are SNHLY and FYNNEI. The V gene lost 8 bases and the J gene lost 0 bases, with 5 bases spanning the gap. This CDR3 spans 11 amino acids. CDR3 DNA: TGTGCCAGCTCGGTCTCCTACGAGCAGTACTTC. This codes for CASSVSYEQYF.